What follows describes a single T cell receptor (beta chain). Its antigen is unknown. It has no much larger one-base neighbor in the sample; base qualities were not kept. TCRbeta CDR3 regions were amplified from genomic DNA by means of the immunoSEQ Assay, a bias-controlled multiplex PCR. On the authors' methods: The number of nucleated cells in each sample was estimated from the amplification of reference gene primers within the assay. To quantify the absolute abundance of each unique TCRbeta CDR3 rearrangement, sequence reads were collapsed and filtered. For each sample, productive Simpson clonality was calculated as the square root of Simpson's diversity index over productive rearrangements. Not all clones reach the TCRdb copy of this immuneACCESS table, which keeps in-frame sequences only. Checked studies attribute under half of the gap to unresolved V genes and leave the rest unexplained. D and trimming were read from the DNA, whereas the V and J calls and clone size are those reported in that table. In this sample the table shows 45,000 to 50,000 clones, roughly nine tenths of which occur a single time. The ten largest clones capture around 9.8% of the sample.

The entry originates in a study of blood T cell repertoires in COVID-19 (TCRdb year 2020). As for the study more broadly: Samples covering the acute and convalescent phases of COVID-19 were provided by collaborators in the United States, Italy and Spain. Where available, HLA class I and class II types were taken from metadata supplied by the sample provider and were not determined by assay-based typing. The repertoires were made available in a free public database intended to serve as a resource for research on the immune response to SARS-CoV-2. The prospective study material was composed of cDNA or gDNA derived from T cells, B-cell-depleted T cells, or PBMCs. Nearly every sample came with metadata listing a de-identified subject ID, COVID-19 status, age in years and sex. The samples were drawn from two sources: the first 160 participants of the ongoing ImmuneRACE study, and over 950 subjects contributed by 6 global collaborators. Subjects who had been exposed to COVID-19, were actively infected with it, or had recovered from it provided the deeply sampled blood TCRbeta repertoires that made up the dataset. Findings and caveats that apply to the study as a whole: Clinical and demographic metadata were provided uncurated, with the amount varying by source and participant.

The germline V gene encodes CDR1 LNHDA and CDR2 SQIVND (reference sequence). Counted from cysteine to phenylalanine, this CDR3 has 15 amino acids. CDR3 DNA only is kept here, 45 bases in frame from base 1. V is reduced by 1 base and J by 4 bases, leaving a spacing of 11 bases between them. The collaborating institutions used their own protocols to collect whole blood in K2EDTA tubes. For TCRbeta analysis, collaborators shipped samples in one of three forms: frozen whole blood, isolated PBMCs, or DNA extracted from either of those sample types. The sequence was obtained from a human donor in a cohort sampled during active COVID-19. The specimen was peripheral blood. This sequence uses TRBV19 and TRBJ1-5; a weak D assignment points to TRBD1 (5 bases agree). The CDR3 region: CASSIARGVNQPQHF. The bases are TGTGCCAGTAGTATAGCCCGGGGGGTTAATCAGCCCCAGCATTTT.